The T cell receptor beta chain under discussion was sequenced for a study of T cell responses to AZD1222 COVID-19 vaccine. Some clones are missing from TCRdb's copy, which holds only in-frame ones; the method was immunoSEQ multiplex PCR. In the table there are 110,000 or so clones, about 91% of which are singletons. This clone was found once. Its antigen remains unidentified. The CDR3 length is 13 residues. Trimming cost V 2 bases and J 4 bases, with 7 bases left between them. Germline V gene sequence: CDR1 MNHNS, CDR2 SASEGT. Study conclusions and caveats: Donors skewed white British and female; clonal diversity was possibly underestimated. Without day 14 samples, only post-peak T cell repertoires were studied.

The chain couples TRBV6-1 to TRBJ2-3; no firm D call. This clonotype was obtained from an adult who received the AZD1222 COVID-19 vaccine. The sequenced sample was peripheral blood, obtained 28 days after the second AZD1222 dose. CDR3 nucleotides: TGTGCCAGCAGTGAACGGCTGTCAGATACGCAGTATTTT. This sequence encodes CASSERLSDTQYF.